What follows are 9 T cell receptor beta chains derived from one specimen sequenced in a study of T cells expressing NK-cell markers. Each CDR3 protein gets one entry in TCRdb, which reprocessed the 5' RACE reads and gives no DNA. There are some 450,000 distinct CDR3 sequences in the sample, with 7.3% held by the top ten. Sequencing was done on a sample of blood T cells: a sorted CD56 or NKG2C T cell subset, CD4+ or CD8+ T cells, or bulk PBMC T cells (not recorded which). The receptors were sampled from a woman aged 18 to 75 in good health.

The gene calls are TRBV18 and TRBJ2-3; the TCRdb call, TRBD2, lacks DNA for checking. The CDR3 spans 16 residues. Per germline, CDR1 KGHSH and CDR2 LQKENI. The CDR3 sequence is CASSAAISGVEDTQYF.

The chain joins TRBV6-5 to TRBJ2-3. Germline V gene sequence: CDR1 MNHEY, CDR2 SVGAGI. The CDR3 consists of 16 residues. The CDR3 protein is CASSYETLKGPDTQYF.

CDR3 sequence: CASSLIPDTGELFF. The rearrangement joins TRBV7-3 to TRBJ2-2. Germline V CDR1 and CDR2: SGHTA, FQGTGA. This CDR3 contains 14 residues.

This CDR3 is CSARDGAGRATDTQYF. The genes are TRBV20-1 and TRBJ2-3; checking the TCRdb D call of TRBD2 is not possible without DNA. The CDR3 spans 16 residues. Germline V lookup: CDR1 DFQATT, CDR2 SNEGSKA (reference sequence).

The CDR3 sequence: CASGKPGLEAFF. J is TRBJ1-1 and V is TRBV6-5. The length of the CDR3 is 12 residues. Germline V gene lookup returns CDR1 MNHEY and CDR2 SVGAGI.

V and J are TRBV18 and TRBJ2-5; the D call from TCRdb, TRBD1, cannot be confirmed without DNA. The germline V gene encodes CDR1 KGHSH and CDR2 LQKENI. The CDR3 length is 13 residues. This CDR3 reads CASSPWDVGTQYF.

CDR3 in amino acids: CSATDYLHGDEQFF. The chain uses TRBV20-1 and TRBJ2-1; TCRdb's assignment of TRBD1 cannot be checked, as there is no DNA. This CDR3 is built from 14 residues. Germline CDR1 and CDR2: DFQATT and SNEGSKA (reference sequence).

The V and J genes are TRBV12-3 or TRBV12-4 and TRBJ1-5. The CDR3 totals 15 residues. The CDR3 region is CASSSDGNSNQPQHF.

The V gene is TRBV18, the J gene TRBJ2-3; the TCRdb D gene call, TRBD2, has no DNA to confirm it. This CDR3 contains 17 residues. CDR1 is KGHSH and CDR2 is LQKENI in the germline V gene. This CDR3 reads CASSPVERTGFTDTQYF.